The 7 T cell receptor beta chains below come from one sample, sequenced in a study of T cells in Graves' hyperthyroidism and ophthalmopathy. TCR beta CDR3 regions were amplified from RNA transcripts. The primer set for the first-round RT-PCR of the TCR CDR3 was HTBI. TCRdb re-called the multiplex PCR reads with MiXCR, one entry per CDR3 protein. This sample has hundreds of thousands of distinct CDR3 sequences; about 45% occur once, and the top ten carry about 7.7%. The material sequenced was peripheral blood or thyroid tissue (not recorded which). Receptor source: an adult man with Graves' disease, either hyperthyroidism or ophthalmopathy (not recorded which).

V and J are TRBV5-1 and TRBJ1-6; TRBD1 might be the D (5 bases). CDR1 is SGHRS, CDR2 YFSETQ, per germline. CDR3 length: 13 amino acids. The germline V and J ends were trimmed by 4 bases and 8 bases, with 10 bases remaining between them. CDR3 coding DNA: TGCGCCAGCAGCGGGGGACTACATTCACCCCTCCACTTT. This sequence encodes CASSGGLHSPLHF.

The chain joins TRBV25-1 to TRBJ1-1, with 8 bases that match TRBD1. Germline values: CDR1 MGHDK, CDR2 SYGVNS. With V trimmed by 5 bases and J by 6 bases, 11 bases remained unmatched. The CDR3 has 15 residues. This CDR3 reads CASSPGQGTAAEAFF. The CDR3 DNA reads as TGTGCCAGCAGTCCCGGACAGGGTACTGCTGCTGAAGCTTTCTTT.

This clonotype was counted at least ten times. The chain has TRBV15 and TRBJ1-6; 8 bases are shared with TRBD1. The CDR3 loop spans 17 amino acids. CDR1 and CDR2 from the germline V gene are LNHNV and YYDKDF (reference sequence). Trimming at V came to 0 bases and at J to 9 bases, leaving 10 bases not matched to a gene. CDR3 nucleotides: TGTGCCACCAGCAGAGAATCGACAGGGGAACTTCGTTCACCCCTCCACTTT. This gives the protein CATSRESTGELRSPLHF.

Worth noting for this clonotype: A much larger clone differs by one base, so this may be a read error. The chain is built from TRBV7-9 and TRBJ1-1; D not certain. The CDR3 totals 11 residues. Germline assignment: CDR1 SEHNR and CDR2 FQNEAQ (reference sequence). CDR3 loop: CTSSLGSQAFF. The CDR3 DNA follows: TGTACCAGCAGCTTAGGCAGCCAAGCTTTCTTT.

The table lists this clonotype with many counts. This chain links TRBV9 with TRBJ2-5; D might be TRBD2 (5 bases). The CDR3 runs to 15 residues. Germline CDR1 reads SGDLS; CDR2 reads YYNGEE. Trimming took off 6 bases at V and 2 bases at J, with 17 bases between the two ends. This CDR3 reads CASTPTTKSQETQYF. The CDR3 DNA reads TGTGCCAGCACCCCGACTACTAAGTCTCAAGAGACCCAGTACTTC.

This clonotype was detected many times. V is TRBV29-1 and J is TRBJ1-4, with TRBD1 as a possible D gene (5 bases). V lost 2 bases and J lost 8, with 9 bases in between. The germline V gene has CDR1 SQVTM and CDR2 ANQGSEA. CDR3 length: 12 residues. In DNA form, the CDR3 reads TGCAGCGTTGAACAGGGTACAGAAAAACTGTTTTTT. It translates to CSVEQGTEKLFF.

The V and J genes are TRBV24-1 and TRBJ1-3; no clear D gene. Looked up from germline, CDR1 is KGHDR and CDR2 is SFDVKD. The CDR3 has 12 residues. The V end lost 4 bases, the J end lost 9 bases, and 9 bases lay between the germline ends. For the CDR3, the DNA is TGTGCCACCAGTGACGGGAGGAGCACCATATATTTT. Translating gives CATSDGRSTIYF.